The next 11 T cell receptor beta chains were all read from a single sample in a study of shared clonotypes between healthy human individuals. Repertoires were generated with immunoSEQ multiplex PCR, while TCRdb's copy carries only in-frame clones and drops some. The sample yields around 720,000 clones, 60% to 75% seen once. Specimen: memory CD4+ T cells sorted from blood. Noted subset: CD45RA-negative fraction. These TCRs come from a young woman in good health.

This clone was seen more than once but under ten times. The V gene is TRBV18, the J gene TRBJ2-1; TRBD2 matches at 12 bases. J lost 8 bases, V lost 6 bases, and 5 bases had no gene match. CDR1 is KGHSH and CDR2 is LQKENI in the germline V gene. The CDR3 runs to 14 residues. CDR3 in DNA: TGTGCCAGCTCTGGACTAGCGGGAAAGGATGAGCAGTTCTTC. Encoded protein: CASSGLAGKDEQFF.

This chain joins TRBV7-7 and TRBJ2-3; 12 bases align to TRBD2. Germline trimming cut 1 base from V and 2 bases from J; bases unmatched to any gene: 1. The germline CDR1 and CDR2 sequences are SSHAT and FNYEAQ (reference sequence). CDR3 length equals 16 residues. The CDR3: CASSLGTSGDTDTQYF. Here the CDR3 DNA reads TGTGCCAGCAGCTTAGGGACTAGCGGGGACACAGATACGCAGTATTTT.

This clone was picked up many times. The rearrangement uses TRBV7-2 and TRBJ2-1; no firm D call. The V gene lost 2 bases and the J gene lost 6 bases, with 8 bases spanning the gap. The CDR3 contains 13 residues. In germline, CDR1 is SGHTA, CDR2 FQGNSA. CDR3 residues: CASSLSPPNEQFF. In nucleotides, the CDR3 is TGTGCCAGCAGCTTATCCCCCCCCAATGAGCAGTTCTTC.

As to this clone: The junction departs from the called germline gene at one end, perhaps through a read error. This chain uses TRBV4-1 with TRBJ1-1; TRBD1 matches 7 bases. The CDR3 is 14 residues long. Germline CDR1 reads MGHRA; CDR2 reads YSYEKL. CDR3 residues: CASSQGEGAVRSIF. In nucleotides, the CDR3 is TGCGCCAGCAGCCAAGGAGAGGGGGCAGTTCGCTCGATCTTT.

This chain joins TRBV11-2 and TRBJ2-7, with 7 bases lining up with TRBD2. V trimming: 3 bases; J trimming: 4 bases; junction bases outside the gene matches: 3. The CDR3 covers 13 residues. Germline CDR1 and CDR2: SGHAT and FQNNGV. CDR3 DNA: TGTGCCAGCAGCTTCGGCGGGGGTTACGAGCAGTACTTC. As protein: CASSFGGGYEQYF.

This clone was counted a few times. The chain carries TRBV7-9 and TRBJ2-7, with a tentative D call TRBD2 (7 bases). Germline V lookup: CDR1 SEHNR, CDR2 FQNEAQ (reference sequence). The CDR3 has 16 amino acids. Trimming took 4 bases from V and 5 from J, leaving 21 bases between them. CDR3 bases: TGTGCCAGCAGCTCGCGGCTAGGGGGAGGGAGGAACGAGCAGTACTTC. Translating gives CASSSRLGGGRNEQYF.

The CDR3: CAISEGRYEQYF. The DNA for the CDR3 is TGTGCCATCAGCGAGGGACGTTACGAGCAGTACTTC. The rearrangement joins TRBV10-3 to TRBJ2-7; D tentatively reads TRBD1 or TRBD2 (5 bases each). CDR1 and CDR2 from the germline V gene are ENHRY and SYGVKD. The CDR3 totals 12 residues. Trimming cost V 6 bases and J 4 bases, with 10 bases left between them.

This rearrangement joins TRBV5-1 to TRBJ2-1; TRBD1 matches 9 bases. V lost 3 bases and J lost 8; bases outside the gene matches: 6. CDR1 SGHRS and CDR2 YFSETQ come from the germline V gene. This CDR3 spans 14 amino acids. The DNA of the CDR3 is TGCGCCAGCAGCTCGGGGACAGGGTGGGATGAGCAGTTCTTC. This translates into CASSSGTGWDEQFF.

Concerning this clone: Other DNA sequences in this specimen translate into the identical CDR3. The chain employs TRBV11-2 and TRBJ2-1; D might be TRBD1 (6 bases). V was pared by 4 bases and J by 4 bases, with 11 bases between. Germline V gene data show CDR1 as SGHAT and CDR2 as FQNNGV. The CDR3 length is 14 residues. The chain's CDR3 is CASSSGQGYNEQFF. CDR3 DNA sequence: TGTGCCAGCAGCTCCGGGCAGGGGTACAATGAGCAGTTCTTC.

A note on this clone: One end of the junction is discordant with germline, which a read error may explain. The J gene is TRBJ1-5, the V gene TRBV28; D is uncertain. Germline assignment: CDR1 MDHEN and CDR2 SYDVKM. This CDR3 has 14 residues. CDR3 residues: CASTLGRSTQPQHF. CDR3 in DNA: TGTGCCAGCACCCTTGGCAGGAGCACTCAGCCCCAGCATTTT.

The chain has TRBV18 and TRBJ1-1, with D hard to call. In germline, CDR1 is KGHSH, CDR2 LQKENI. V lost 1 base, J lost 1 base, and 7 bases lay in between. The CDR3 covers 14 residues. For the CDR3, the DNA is TGTGCCAGCTCACCACGTGCCGCGAACACTGAAGCTTTCTTT. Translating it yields CASSPRAANTEAFF.